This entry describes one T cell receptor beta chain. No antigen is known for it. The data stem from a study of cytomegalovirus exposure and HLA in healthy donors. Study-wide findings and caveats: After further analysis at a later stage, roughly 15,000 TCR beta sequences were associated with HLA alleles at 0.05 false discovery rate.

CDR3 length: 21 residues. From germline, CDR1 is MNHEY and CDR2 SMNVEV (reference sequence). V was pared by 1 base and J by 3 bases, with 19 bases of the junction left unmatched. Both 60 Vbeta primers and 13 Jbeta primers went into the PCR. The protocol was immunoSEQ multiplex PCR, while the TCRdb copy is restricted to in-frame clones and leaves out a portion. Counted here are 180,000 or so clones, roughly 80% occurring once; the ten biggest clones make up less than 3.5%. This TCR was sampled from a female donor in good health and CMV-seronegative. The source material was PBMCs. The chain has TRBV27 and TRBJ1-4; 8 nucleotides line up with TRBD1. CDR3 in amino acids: CASSLFRPGGPNFLANEKLFF. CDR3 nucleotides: TGTGCCAGCAGTTTATTTCGCCCAGGGGGCCCGAACTTCTTGGCTAATGAAAAACTGTTTTTT.